Given below is one T cell receptor beta chain in context. Its antigen remains unidentified. Base qualities are missing; no much larger clone stands one base away. TCRbeta CDR3 regions were amplified from genomic DNA by means of the immunoSEQ Assay, a bias-controlled multiplex PCR. The source study handled its data this way. The number of nucleated cells in each sample was estimated by amplification of reference gene primers within the assay. To quantify the absolute abundance of each unique TCRbeta CDR3 rearrangement, sequence reads were collapsed and filtered. For each sample, productive Simpson clonality was calculated as the square root of Simpson's diversity index across productive rearrangements. The source is immuneACCESS, and TCRdb retained only in-frame sequences with V and J called. Part of the clones is not carried over; for the studies checked, unresolved V genes explain less than half of this, and the remainder is unexplained. The V and J calls and clone size come from that table; D and trimming were worked out from the DNA. The sample contains roughly 150,000 clones, around 88% of them found a single time. 5% to 6% of the sample is taken by the ten largest.

Whole blood was collected in K2EDTA tubes by collaborating institutions according to the institutions' own protocols. For TCRbeta analysis, collaborators shipped samples in one of three forms: frozen whole blood, isolated PBMCs, or DNA extracted from either of those sample types. The trim is 5 bases for V and 2 bases for J, with a gap of 19 bases between the germline ends. The CDR3, cysteine through phenylalanine, is 16 amino acids long. Only the CDR3 DNA is retained, 48 bases long and in frame from the first base. The CDR1 and CDR2 encoded by the germline V gene are SGHVS and FQNEAQ. This entry belongs to a study of blood T cell repertoires in COVID-19 (dated by TCRdb to about 2020). A note on the overall study: Samples from collaborators originated in the United States, Italy and Spain and spanned both the acute and convalescent phases of COVID-19. The material from the prospective study consisted of cDNA or gDNA derived from T cells, B-cell-depleted T cells, or PBMCs. Subjects who had been exposed to COVID-19, were actively infected with it, or had recovered from it provided the deeply sampled blood TCRbeta repertoires that made up the dataset. The repertoires were released in a freely available public database intended as a resource for research on the immune response to SARS-CoV-2. The samples were drawn from the first 160 participants of the ongoing ImmuneRACE study and from over 950 subjects provided by 6 global collaborators. A de-identified subject ID, COVID-19 status, age in years and sex were almost always included in the sample metadata. Where available, HLA class I and class II types were taken from metadata supplied by the sample provider and were not determined by assay-based typing. Study-wide findings and limitations: Clinical and demographic metadata were provided uncurated, with the amount varying by source and participant.

This receptor was identified in a human donor in a cohort sampled during active COVID-19. The sequenced material came from peripheral blood. The receptor chain draws on TRBV7-8 and TRBJ2-7, and perhaps TRBD2 as D gene, on 7 matching bases. The bases are TGTGCCAGCAGCCTACCTCGTCGGGGGGCAACCTACGAGCAGTACTTC. Its protein is CASSLPRRGATYEQYF.